This T cell receptor beta chain was profiled in a study of T cell responses to AZD1222 COVID-19 vaccine. The table came from immunoSEQ multiplex PCR; TCRdb's copy has only in-frame clones and leaves some out. The sample has approximately 130,000 clones, roughly 90% seen once. V lost 6 bases, J lost 6 bases, and 11 bases lay in between. CDR1 is KGHSH, CDR2 LQKENI, per germline. The CDR3 runs 12 residues. Sample: peripheral blood, taken on day 0 of AZD1222 vaccination. The chain employs TRBV18 and TRBJ1-1; D unresolved. The clonotype comes from an adult in good health. As DNA, the CDR3 is TGTGCCAGCTCGACGACTCGTCCTGAAGCTTTCTTT. It is translated as CASSTTRPEAFF.